This T cell receptor (beta chain) was recovered during a study of blood T cell repertoires in COVID-19. In the study overall: Both acute and convalescent COVID-19 samples were obtained from the United States, Italy and Spain.

Measured with immunoSEQ multiplex PCR; TCRdb has only the in-frame clones, and not every one. The sample consists of more than 300,000 clones, around 86% of them appearing once. V was pared by 5 bases and J by 3 bases, with 10 bases of the junction left unmatched. Germline lookup yields CDR1 SGHRS and CDR2 YFSETQ. CDR3 length: 15 residues. J is TRBJ1-1 and V is TRBV5-1; 7 nucleotides line up with TRBD1. The clonotype comes from a woman between 18 and 29 years old who had recovered from COVID-19. Input material: PBMCs or T cells enriched from blood (not recorded which). The CDR3 loop reads CASSYGGTADTEAFF. The CDR3, as DNA: TGCGCCAGCAGTTACGGTGGGACAGCTGACACTGAAGCTTTCTTT.